The clone carrying this T cell receptor (beta chain) was counted only a few times. RNA served as the template for amplifying TCR beta CDR3 regions. The library came from an HTBI-primed first-round RT-PCR and a second-round multiplex PCR. MiXCR was run by TCRdb on the multiplex PCR reads, yielding one entry per CDR3 protein. The repertoire holds hundreds of thousands of distinct CDR3 sequences, with 35% to 45% as singletons. This sample was taken from a study of Graves' ophthalmopathy and Graves' hyperthyroidism. V shed 0 bases and J 3 bases; nucleotides not matched to a gene: 6. In germline, CDR1 is MGHRA, CDR2 YSYEKL. The CDR3 is made up of 17 amino acids.

Sequenced: peripheral blood. The sequence came from an adult man with Graves' ophthalmopathy. The chain uses TRBV4-1 and TRBJ2-7; 12 positions agree with TRBD2. The CDR3 DNA is TGCGCCAGCAGCCAAGAGCCCACTAGCGGGGGGATCTACGAGCAGTACTTC. Its protein product is CASSQEPTSGGIYEQYF.